The T cell receptor beta chain described here comes from a study of T cells in Graves' hyperthyroidism and ophthalmopathy. Study outcomes and limitations: Researchers found most expanded thyroid clonotypes above 0.001 in blood as well. Ophthalmopathy cases were set apart from stable hyperthyroidism by a 13 V-J model.

To note about this clonotype: Its antigen is as yet unknown.

This CDR3 is built from 13 residues. CDR1 and CDR2 (germline): SQVTM, ANQGSEA. V lost 5 bases and J 7 bases, leaving 18 bases between the germline ends. Clinical symptoms, serum thyroxine and TRAb, thyroid ultrasound and orbital computed tomography together formed the diagnostic basis. Amplification yielded TCR beta CDR3 regions, with RNA transcripts as the source. The primer set for the first-round RT-PCR of the TCR CDR3 was HTBI. TCRdb reprocessed the multiplex PCR reads via MiXCR and lists one record per CDR3 protein. Altogether roughly 600,000 distinct CDR3 sequences are present, about 15% being singletons, with the ten largest covering roughly an eighth.

The receptor's source is a woman aged 45 to 65 with Graves' ophthalmopathy. The rearrangement joins TRBV29-1 to TRBJ2-7; a possible D gene is TRBD2 (7 bases). Sequencing was done on a sample of blood. CDR3: CSVSLGGAWEQYF. The CDR3 DNA is TGCAGCGTTTCCTTGGGGGGGGCTTGGGAGCAGTACTTC.